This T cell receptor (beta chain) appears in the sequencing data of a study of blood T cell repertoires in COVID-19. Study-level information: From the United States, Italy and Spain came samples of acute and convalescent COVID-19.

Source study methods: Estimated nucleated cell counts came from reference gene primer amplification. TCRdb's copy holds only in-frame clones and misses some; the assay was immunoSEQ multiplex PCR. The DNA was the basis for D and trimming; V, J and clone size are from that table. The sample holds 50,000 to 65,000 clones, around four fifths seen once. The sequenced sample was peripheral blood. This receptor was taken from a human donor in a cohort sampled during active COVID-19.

The CDR3 loop is CASSEYGGTVNEKLFF. In DNA, the CDR3 is TGTGCCAGCAGTGAGTACGGCGGGACAGTAAATGAAAAACTGTTTTTT. J is TRBJ1-4 and V is TRBV6-1, with 7 positions matching TRBD1. The J segment lost 5 bases and the V segment lost 3 bases, leaving 9 bases of the junction unmatched. The CDR3 is 16 residues long. CDR1 and CDR2 (germline): MNHNS, SASEGT.